The rows below give T cell receptor beta chains drawn from one sample of a study of cytomegalovirus exposure and HLA in healthy donors. Clones were read by immunoSEQ multiplex PCR, and TCRdb kept only the in-frame ones, dropping some. The sample has 100,000 to 150,000 clones; roughly 85% are singletons. The sample taken for sequencing was PBMCs. The receptors were sampled from a boy aged 5 to 17 in good health and CMV-seronegative. CDR3s include the opening cysteine and the closing phenylalanine or tryptophan. The D gene is left open where the match is weak. A row's size may be missing; if present it is once, few, many or a size class.

J gene: TRBJ2-2; V gene: TRBV4-2; clone size: few; D gene: TRBD2; CDR3 protein: CASSPLATANTGELFF; CDR3 DNA: TGTGCCAGCAGCCCACTAGCGACCGCGAACACCGGGGAGCTGTTTTTT
J gene: TRBJ2-7; V gene: TRBV7-6; clone size: once; D gene: TRBD2; CDR3 protein: CASSWGLADSYEQYF; CDR3 DNA: TGTGCCAGCAGCTGGGGACTAGCGGACTCCTACGAGCAGTACTTC
J gene: TRBJ2-5; V gene: TRBV2; clone size: NA; D gene: NA; CDR3 protein: CASSERGGETQYF; CDR3 DNA: TGTGCCAGCAGTGAACGTGGGGGGGAGACCCAGTACTTC
J gene: TRBJ1-1; V gene: TRBV4-1; clone size: NA; D gene: NA; CDR3 protein: CASSLEKGAEAFF; CDR3 DNA: TGCGCCAGCAGCCTAGAGAAAGGGGCTGAAGCTTTCTTT
J gene: TRBJ1-2; V gene: TRBV6-1; clone size: NA; D gene: NA; CDR3 protein: CASDTPPVVNYGYTF; CDR3 DNA: TGTGCCAGCGACACGCCCCCAGTGGTAAACTATGGCTACACCTTC
J gene: TRBJ2-7; V gene: TRBV4-1; clone size: once; D gene: NA; CDR3 protein: CASSLTGNHEQYF; CDR3 DNA: TGCGCCAGCAGCCTAACAGGGAACCACGAGCAGTACTTC
J gene: TRBJ1-2; V gene: TRBV6-5; clone size: NA; D gene: NA; CDR3 protein: CASSFTGIYGYTF; CDR3 DNA: TGTGCCAGCAGTTTTACAGGAATCTATGGCTACACCTTC
J gene: TRBJ1-1; V gene: TRBV19; clone size: NA; D gene: NA; CDR3 protein: CASSRGQNTEAFF; CDR3 DNA: TGTGCCAGTAGTAGGGGACAGAACACTGAAGCTTTCTTT
J gene: TRBJ1-1; V gene: TRBV9; clone size: NA; D gene: TRBD1; CDR3 protein: CASSVAGGVTEAFF; CDR3 DNA: TGTGCCAGCAGCGTAGCAGGGGGCGTCACTGAAGCTTTCTTT
J gene: TRBJ2-3; V gene: TRBV6-5; clone size: NA; D gene: NA; CDR3 protein: CASSYSFLAVSDTQYF; CDR3 DNA: TGTGCCAGCAGTTACTCTTTTTTAGCAGTGTCAGATACGCAGTATTTT
J gene: TRBJ2-1; V gene: TRBV7-9; clone size: NA; D gene: TRBD2; CDR3 protein: CASSSMAGGRVNEQFF; CDR3 DNA: TGTGCCAGCAGCTCGATGGCGGGAGGAAGGGTGAATGAGCAGTTCTTC
J gene: TRBJ1-1; V gene: TRBV30; clone size: NA; D gene: TRBD1; CDR3 protein: CAWSSYRDRAEAFF; CDR3 DNA: TGTGCCTGGAGCTCCTATCGGGACAGGGCTGAAGCTTTCTTT
J gene: TRBJ2-1; V gene: TRBV27; clone size: NA; D gene: NA; CDR3 protein: CASSLAGWVNEQFF; CDR3 DNA: TGTGCCAGCAGTTTAGCGGGATGGGTCAATGAGCAGTTCTTC
J gene: TRBJ1-1; V gene: TRBV19; clone size: NA; D gene: NA; CDR3 protein: CASKEQGPSNTEAFF; CDR3 DNA: TGTGCCAGTAAGGAACAGGGTCCATCGAACACTGAAGCTTTCTTT
J gene: TRBJ2-1; V gene: TRBV30; clone size: few; D gene: TRBD2; CDR3 protein: CAWSVAGGMGNEQFF; CDR3 DNA: TGTGCCTGGAGTGTAGCGGGAGGAATGGGTAATGAGCAGTTCTTC
J gene: TRBJ2-1; V gene: TRBV4-1; clone size: NA; D gene: TRBD2; CDR3 protein: CASSQKAGTTLYNEQFF; CDR3 DNA: TGCGCCAGCAGCCAGAAAGCTGGGACTACCCTCTACAATGAGCAGTTCTTC
J gene: TRBJ2-7; V gene: TRBV27; clone size: NA; D gene: TRBD2; CDR3 protein: CASGWREGIPYEQYF; CDR3 DNA: TGTGCCAGCGGATGGAGGGAGGGGATCCCCTACGAGCAGTACTTC
J gene: TRBJ2-1; V gene: TRBV7-9; clone size: once; D gene: TRBD2; CDR3 protein: CASSFRTSGTSSYNEQFF; CDR3 DNA: TGTGCCAGCAGCTTTAGGACTAGCGGGACCAGCTCCTACAATGAGCAGTTCTTC
J gene: TRBJ1-1; V gene: TRBV30; clone size: NA; D gene: NA; CDR3 protein: CAWRARINTEAFF; CDR3 DNA: TGTGCCTGGAGGGCTAGGATCAACACTGAAGCTTTCTTT
J gene: TRBJ2-1; V gene: TRBV19; clone size: NA; D gene: NA; CDR3 protein: CASGDSGYNEQFF; CDR3 DNA: TGTGCCAGTGGGGACTCTGGTTACAATGAGCAGTTCTTC
J gene: TRBJ1-2; V gene: TRBV19; clone size: NA; D gene: NA; CDR3 protein: CASSPRGEFHYGYTF; CDR3 DNA: TGTGCCAGTAGTCCCAGGGGAGAATTTCACTATGGCTACACCTTC
J gene: TRBJ2-5; V gene: TRBV6-1; clone size: NA; D gene: NA; CDR3 protein: CASEAGEETQYF; CDR3 DNA: TGTGCCAGCGAGGCAGGGGAAGAGACCCAGTACTTC
J gene: TRBJ2-1; V gene: TRBV7-9; clone size: once; D gene: TRBD2; CDR3 protein: CASSLGLLAGGNEQFF; CDR3 DNA: TGTGCCAGCAGCTTAGGCCTACTAGCGGGAGGCAATGAGCAGTTCTTC
J gene: TRBJ1-4; V gene: TRBV6-1; clone size: NA; D gene: TRBD1; CDR3 protein: CASSGTGQATNEKLFF; CDR3 DNA: TGTGCCAGCAGTGGGACGGGACAGGCAACTAATGAAAAACTGTTTTTT
J gene: TRBJ2-5; V gene: TRBV4-2; clone size: NA; D gene: TRBD1; CDR3 protein: CASSQEGVTGLETQYF; CDR3 DNA: TGTGCCAGCAGCCAAGAAGGCGTGACAGGGCTGGAGACCCAGTACTTC
J gene: TRBJ2-5; V gene: TRBV19; clone size: NA; D gene: NA; CDR3 protein: CASSIGGETQYF; CDR3 DNA: TGTGCCAGTAGTATAGGAGGGGAGACCCAGTACTTC
J gene: TRBJ1-1; V gene: TRBV27; clone size: NA; D gene: NA; CDR3 protein: CASSFRSGSEAFF; CDR3 DNA: TGTGCCAGCAGTTTTCGTAGCGGGTCTGAAGCTTTCTTT
J gene: TRBJ2-3; V gene: TRBV29-1; clone size: NA; D gene: TRBD1; CDR3 protein: CSVDTGTGDPDTQYF; CDR3 DNA: TGCAGCGTCGATACCGGGACAGGGGACCCAGATACGCAGTATTTT
J gene: TRBJ2-5; V gene: TRBV11-2; clone size: NA; D gene: NA; CDR3 protein: CASSLGGSQETQYF; CDR3 DNA: TGTGCCAGCAGCTTAGGGGGCAGTCAGGAGACCCAGTACTTC